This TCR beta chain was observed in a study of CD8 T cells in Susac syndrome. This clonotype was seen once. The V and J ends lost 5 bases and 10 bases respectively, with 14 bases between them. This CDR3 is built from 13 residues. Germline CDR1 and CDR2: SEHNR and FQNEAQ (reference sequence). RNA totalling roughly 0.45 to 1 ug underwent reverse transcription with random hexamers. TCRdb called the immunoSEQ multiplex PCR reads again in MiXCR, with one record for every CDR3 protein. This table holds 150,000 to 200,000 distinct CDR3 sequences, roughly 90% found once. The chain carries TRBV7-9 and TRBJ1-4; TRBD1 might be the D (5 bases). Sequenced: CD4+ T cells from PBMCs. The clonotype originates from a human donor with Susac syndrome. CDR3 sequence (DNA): TGTGCCAGCAGCCAACGGGGCTCCGGAAAACTGTTTTTT. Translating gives CASSQRGSGKLFF.